The 16 T cell receptor beta chains in this list originate from one sample, sequenced in a study of blood T cells in healthy people across ages. For the second PCR, which ran for about 6 to 12 cycles, a sample-barcoded 5' primer and a J-beta primer mix were used. MiXCR, run by TCRdb on the 5' RACE reads, gives a single entry per CDR3 protein. The sample consists of 800,000 or so distinct CDR3 sequences, 20% to 25% of them appearing once. These data also featured in a second study, about T cells of mothers and their children.

Sequences were obtained from blood. The receptors come from a boy aged 5-17 years in good health.

The rearrangement uses TRBV7-3 and TRBJ2-1; 9 bases agree with TRBD2. The germline V gene encodes CDR1 SGHTA and CDR2 FQGTGA. The CDR3 loop spans 14 amino acids. Trimming at V came to 2 bases and at J to 7 bases, leaving 3 bases not matched to a gene. CDR3 coding DNA: TGTGCCAGCAGCTTAGCGGGGGGGCAGAATGAGCAGTTCTTC. Amino acid sequence: CASSLAGGQNEQFF.

This chain connects TRBV5-1 to TRBJ2-3; no reliable D call. V was shortened by 1 base and J by 4 bases, with 7 bases between the two germline ends. Germline CDR1 is SGHRS and CDR2 is YFSETQ. The CDR3 sequence is 13 residues long. The DNA of the CDR3 is TGCGCCAGCAGCTTGTATGACCCAGATACGCAGTATTTT. Protein product: CASSLYDPDTQYF.

This clonotype has only a few counts. The chain joins TRBV29-1 to TRBJ1-2; TRBD1 is a possible D gene (5 bases). The V end lost 4 bases, the J end lost 1 base, and 10 bases lay between the germline ends. CDR3 length equals 13 residues. Germline assignment: CDR1 SQVTM and CDR2 ANQGSEA. CDR3 sequence reads: CSVVQGLNYGYTF. In DNA, the CDR3 is TGCAGCGTTGTGCAGGGCCTTAACTATGGCTACACCTTC.

This clonotype has just a few counts. This sequence joins TRBV7-9 and TRBJ2-4; D not resolved. Trimming left V 5 bases short and J 3 bases short, with 14 bases between. The V gene's germline CDR1 is SEHNR and CDR2 FQNEAQ (reference sequence). The CDR3 extends over 15 amino acids. The CDR3 sequence is CASSPTGDGKNIQYF. CDR3 coding DNA: TGTGCCAGCAGCCCCACTGGAGACGGCAAAAACATTCAGTACTTC.

The chain couples TRBV7-9 to TRBJ1-1; maybe TRBD1 (6 bases). V was pared by 5 bases and J by 11 bases, with 27 bases between. This CDR3 has 16 residues. The germline gives CDR1 SEHNR, CDR2 FQNEAQ (reference sequence). The CDR3 bases are TGTGCCAGCAGCGTAACAGGGCTGGGGGCAGGGGATTCGGCTTTCTTT. Encoded protein: CASSVTGLGAGDSAFF.

This clonotype was found a few times. The chain recombines TRBV29-1 with TRBJ2-7, with D possibly TRBD1 on 5 matching bases. Looked up from germline, CDR1 is SQVTM and CDR2 is ANQGSEA. The CDR3 runs 12 residues. V was shortened by 4 bases and J by 6 bases, with 13 bases between the two germline ends. CDR3 loop: CSVVLGVLEQYF. In DNA, the CDR3 is TGCAGCGTTGTTTTAGGGGTACTCGAGCAGTACTTC.

This clonotype was picked up a small number of times. The chain combines TRBV18 with TRBJ1-6; D gene ambiguous. V was pared by 2 bases and J by 4 bases, with 6 bases between. Germline V gene data show CDR1 as KGHSH and CDR2 as LQKENI. This CDR3 is built from 14 residues. In nucleotides, the CDR3 is TGTGCCAGCTCACCAAGCGGATATAATTCACCCCTCCACTTT. The encoded protein is CASSPSGYNSPLHF.

This clonotype has only a few counts. V usage is TRBV5-6 and J usage is TRBJ2-4; either TRBD1 or TRBD2 may supply D (6 bases each). CDR1 is SGHDT, CDR2 YYEEEE, per germline. CDR3 length: 14 amino acids. V lost 0 bases to trimming and J lost 7 bases, with 11 bases between them. CDR3 bases: TGTGCCAGCAGCTTGGCCGCGGGACACAACATTCAGTACTTC. Translated: CASSLAAGHNIQYF.

This clonotype was picked up a small number of times. The junction does not match germline at one end; this may be a read error. The gene calls are TRBV7-8 and TRBJ1-3; D is undetermined. Germline-derived CDR1 and CDR2 are SGHVS and FQNEAQ. The CDR3 runs to 16 residues. The CDR3 region has the DNA TGTGCCAGCAGCTTAGATTCAGGATCCTCTGGAGACACCATATATTTT. The encoded protein is CASSLDSGSSGDTIYF. Full variable domain (remainder filled in from reference TRBV7-8 and TRBJ1-3): GAGVSQSPRYKVAKRGQDVALRCDPISGHVSLFWYQQALGQGPEFLTYFQNEAQLDKSGLPSDRFFAERPEGSVSTLKIQRTQQEDSAVYLCASSLDSGSSGDTIYFGEGSWLTVV.

This chain's CDR3 is CATSTRLGQGQETQYF. The CDR3 nucleotides read TGTGCCACCAGCACCCGGCTCGGGCAGGGGCAAGAGACCCAGTACTTC. This chain connects TRBV15 to TRBJ2-5, with D maybe TRBD1 (6 bases). V was pared by 4 bases and J by 2 bases, with 17 bases between. CDR1 and CDR2 from the germline V gene are LNHNV and YYDKDF (reference sequence). This CDR3 has 16 amino acids.

This sequence joins TRBV6-5 and TRBJ2-2, with TRBD2 matching over 7 bases. This CDR3 is 16 amino acids long. The V gene end was trimmed by 0 bases and the J gene end by 3 bases; junction bases not matched to a gene: 4. Germline lookup yields CDR1 MNHEY and CDR2 SVGAGI. The CDR3 region has the DNA TGTGCCAGCAGTTACTCGGGGCTAGCGGACACCGGGGAGCTGTTTTTT. Protein sequence: CASSYSGLADTGELFF.

The chain links TRBV7-6 to TRBJ1-5, with D perhaps matching TRBD1 (5 bases). The CDR3 runs to 13 residues. Trimming pared 3 bases from V and 5 bases from J, leaving 8 bases between. Germline V gene sequence: CDR1 SGHVS, CDR2 FNYEAQ. The CDR3 DNA follows: TGTGCCAGCAGCTTGGGGGAGGATCAGCCCCAGCATTTT. It codes for CASSLGEDQPQHF. The variable domain in full, with the rest retrieved from reference TRBV7-6 and TRBJ1-5, is GAGVSQSPRYKVTKRGQDVALRCDPISGHVSLYWYRQALGQGPEFLTYFNYEAQQDKSGLPNDRFSAERPEGSISTLTIQRTEQRDSAMYRCASSLGEDQPQHFGDGTRLSIL.

The chain couples TRBV6-2 or TRBV6-3 to TRBJ2-4, with 7 bases aligning to TRBD1. In germline, CDR1 is MNHEY, CDR2 SVGEGT. CDR3 length: 15 residues. Trimming at V came to 6 bases and at J to 3 bases, leaving 8 bases not matched to a gene. CDR3 protein: CASSVGDSYKNIQYF. CDR3 DNA sequence: TGTGCCAGCAGCGTAGGGGACAGCTACAAAAACATTCAGTACTTC.

This sequence joins TRBV7-2 and TRBJ2-4, with a tentative D call TRBD2 (6 bases). V shed 6 bases and J shed 10 bases, with 19 bases lying between them. CDR3 length: 14 amino acids. Germline V CDR1 and CDR2: SGHTA, FQGNSA. CDR3 in amino acids: CASSYPGGIGIQYF. DNA for the CDR3: TGTGCCAGCAGTTACCCTGGGGGGATCGGAATTCAGTACTTC.

The chain combines TRBV2 with TRBJ2-7; 12 nucleotides match TRBD1. Germline V lookup: CDR1 SNHLY, CDR2 FYNNEI. The CDR3 is made up of 13 amino acids. Unmatched junction bases numbered 6, after V lost 11 bases and J lost 4 bases. The CDR3 nucleotides are TGTGCCGGAACGGGACAGGGGGCTTACGAGCAGTACTTC. It yields the protein CAGTGQGAYEQYF.

This clonotype was seen only a few times. The chain employs TRBV28 and TRBJ2-7; D gene unclear. Germline loops: CDR1 MDHEN, CDR2 SYDVKM. V lost 5 bases and J 3 bases, leaving 11 bases between the germline ends. The CDR3 is 13 amino acids. CDR3 protein: CASSPPADYEQYF. The CDR3 DNA reads TGTGCCAGCAGTCCTCCGGCAGACTACGAGCAGTACTTC.